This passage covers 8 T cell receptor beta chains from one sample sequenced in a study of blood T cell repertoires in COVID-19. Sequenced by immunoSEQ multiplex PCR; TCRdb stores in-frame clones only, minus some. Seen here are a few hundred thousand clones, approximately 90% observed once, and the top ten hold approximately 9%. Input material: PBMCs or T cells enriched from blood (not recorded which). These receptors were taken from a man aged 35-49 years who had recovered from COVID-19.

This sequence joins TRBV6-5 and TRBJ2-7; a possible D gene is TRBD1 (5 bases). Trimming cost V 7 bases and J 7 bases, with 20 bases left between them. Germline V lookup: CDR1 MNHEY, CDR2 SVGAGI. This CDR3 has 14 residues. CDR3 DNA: TGTGCCAGCACGGGCCGACAGCCCCATTTGGAGCAGTACTTC. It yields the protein CASTGRQPHLEQYF.

CDR3 DNA sequence: TGTGCCAGCAGAACCGACAGGGGGTTTACTGAAGCTTTCTTT. Translated: CASRTDRGFTEAFF. The rearrangement links TRBV28 to TRBJ1-1; 9 bases match TRBD1. CDR1 and CDR2 from the germline V gene are MDHEN and SYDVKM. This CDR3 contains 14 residues. V trimming: 6 bases; J trimming: 5 bases; junction bases outside the gene matches: 7. The full variable domain, in which reference TRBV28 and TRBJ1-1 provide the parts outside the CDR3, is DVKVTQSSRYLVKRTGEKVFLECVQDMDHENMFWYRQDPGLGLRLIYFSYDVKMKEKGDIPEGYSVSREKKERFSLILESASTNQTSMYLCASRTDRGFTEAFFGQGTRLTVV.

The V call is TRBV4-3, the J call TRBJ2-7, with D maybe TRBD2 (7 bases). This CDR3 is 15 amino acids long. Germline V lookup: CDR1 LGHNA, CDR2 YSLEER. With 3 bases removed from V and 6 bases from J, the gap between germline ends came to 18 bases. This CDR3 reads CASSHRGAVLSEQYF. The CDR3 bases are TGCGCCAGCAGCCATCGGGGGGCTGTCCTTTCCGAGCAGTACTTC.

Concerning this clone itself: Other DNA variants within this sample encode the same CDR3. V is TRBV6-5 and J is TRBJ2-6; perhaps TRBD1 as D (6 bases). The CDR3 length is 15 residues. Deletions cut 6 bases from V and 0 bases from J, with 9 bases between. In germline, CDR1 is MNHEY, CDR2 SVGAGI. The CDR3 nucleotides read TGTGCCAGCAGCCCCAGGGGCTCTGGGGCCAACGTCCTGACTTTC. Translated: CASSPRGSGANVLTF.

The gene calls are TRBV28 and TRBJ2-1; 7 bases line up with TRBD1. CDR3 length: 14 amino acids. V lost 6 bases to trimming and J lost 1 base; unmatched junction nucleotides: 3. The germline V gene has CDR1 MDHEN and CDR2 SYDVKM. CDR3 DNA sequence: TGTGCCAGCAGACCACAGGGGTCCTACAATGAGCAGTTCTTC. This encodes CASRPQGSYNEQFF.

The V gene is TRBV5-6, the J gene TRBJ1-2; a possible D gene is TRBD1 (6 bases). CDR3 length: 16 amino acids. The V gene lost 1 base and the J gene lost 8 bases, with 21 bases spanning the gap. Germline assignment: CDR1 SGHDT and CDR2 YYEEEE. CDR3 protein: CASSLYHAGGAHGYTF. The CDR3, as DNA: TGTGCCAGCAGCTTGTACCACGCTGGGGGGGCGCACGGCTACACCTTC.

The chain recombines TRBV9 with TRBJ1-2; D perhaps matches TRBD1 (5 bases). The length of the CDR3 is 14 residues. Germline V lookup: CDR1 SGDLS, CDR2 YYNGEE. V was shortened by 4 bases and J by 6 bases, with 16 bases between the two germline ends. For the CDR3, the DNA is TGTGCCAGCAGCCCCCCCGGACAATGGGATGGCTACACCTTC. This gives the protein CASSPPGQWDGYTF.

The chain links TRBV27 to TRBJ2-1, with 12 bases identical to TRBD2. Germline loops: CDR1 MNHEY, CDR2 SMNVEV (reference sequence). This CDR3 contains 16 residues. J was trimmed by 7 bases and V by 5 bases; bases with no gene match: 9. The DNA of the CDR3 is TGTGCCAGCAGTCCTACCCTAGCGGGGGGGCATAATGAGCAGTTCTTC. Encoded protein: CASSPTLAGGHNEQFF.